This T cell receptor (beta chain) came from a study of blood T cell repertoires in COVID-19. How the authors handled the data: Reference gene primer amplification in the assay estimated nucleated cell counts. The table came from immunoSEQ multiplex PCR; TCRdb's copy has only in-frame clones and leaves some out. The V and J calls and clone size are taken from that table; D and trimming were inferred from the DNA. The table includes roughly 120,000 clones, about 82% detected once. This sequence originates from a human donor in a cohort sampled during active COVID-19. Sequencing used peripheral blood.

CDR3 amino acids: CAWRGTGESGANVLTF. The CDR3 DNA reads as TGTGCCTGGAGAGGGACAGGAGAATCTGGGGCCAACGTCCTGACTTTC. The V gene is TRBV30, the J gene TRBJ2-6; 8 bases agree with TRBD1. V shed 3 bases, J shed 1 base, and the junction held 5 bases outside the gene matches. The CDR3 sequence is 16 residues long. From germline, CDR1 is GTSNPN and CDR2 SVGIG (reference sequence).